Sequencing of this T cell receptor (beta chain) was carried out in a study of CD8 T cells in ankylosing spondylitis. This clonotype showed up just a few times. Its antigen is as yet unknown. Study conclusions and caveats: What appeared characteristic of ankylosing spondylitis blood was a TCR beta motif of fewer than ten highly homologous variants. Disease-associated clonotypes exhibited CD8+ identity and were relatively infrequent in peripheral blood. A subset of motif variants has previously been described in the synovial fluid and blood of reactive arthritis. The study looked at matched synovial fluid samples from ankylosing spondylitis patients. Disease-linked clones were reported to be significantly enriched there.

TCRdb re-called the 5' RACE reads through MiXCR, storing one row per CDR3 protein. The table records some 130,000 distinct CDR3 sequences, just under 7.5% of them present only once. Per the germline V gene, CDR1 is SGHTA and CDR2 is FQGNSA. The V end lost 1 base, the J end lost 0 bases, and 4 bases lay between the germline ends. The CDR3 contains 14 residues. The receptor was isolated from a female donor with ankylosing spondylitis or in good health (not recorded which). The source material was blood, either unsorted or a sorted T cell fraction (not recorded which). J is TRBJ1-3 and V is TRBV7-2; D remains ambiguous. This CDR3 reads CASSLVASGNTIYF. The CDR3 nucleotides read TGTGCCAGCAGCTTAGTGGCCTCTGGAAACACCATATATTTT.